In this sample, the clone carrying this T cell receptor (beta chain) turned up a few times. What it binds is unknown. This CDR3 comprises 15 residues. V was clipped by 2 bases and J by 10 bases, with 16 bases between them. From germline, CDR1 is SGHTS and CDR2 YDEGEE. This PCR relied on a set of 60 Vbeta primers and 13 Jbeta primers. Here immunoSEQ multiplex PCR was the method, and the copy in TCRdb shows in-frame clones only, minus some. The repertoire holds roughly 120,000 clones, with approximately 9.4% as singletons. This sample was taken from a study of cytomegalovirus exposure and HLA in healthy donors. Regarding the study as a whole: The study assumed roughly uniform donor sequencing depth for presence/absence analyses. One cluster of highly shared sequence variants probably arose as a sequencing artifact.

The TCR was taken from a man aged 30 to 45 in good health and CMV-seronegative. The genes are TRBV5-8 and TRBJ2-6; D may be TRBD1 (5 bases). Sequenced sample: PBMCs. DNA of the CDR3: TGTGCCAGCAGCTTACGGTACGCGGACATGAACGTCCTGACTTTC. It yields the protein CASSLRYADMNVLTF.